These T cell receptor beta chains were read from a single sample in a study of vaccination and CD4 T cells after COVID-19. Their recognized antigens are unknown. Each CDR3 protein is one row after TCRdb ran MiXCR on the PCR reads. The sample has 10,000 or so distinct CDR3 sequences, approximately 29% seen once. This material consisted of CD4+ T cells from blood, cultured in vitro, taken after SARS-CoV-2 vaccination. The origin of the receptors is a human donor who had recovered from COVID-19. Each CDR3 is given with its conserved first and last residue. A D gene is named only where the DNA matches it firmly. Clone size appears in some rows only: once, few, many, or a class for an expanded clone.

J | size | D | V | CDR3 | DNA
TRBJ2-5 | . | TRBD1 | TRBV19 | CATGQAQETQYF | TGTGCCACAGGACAGGCCCAAGAGACCCAGTACTTC
TRBJ1-1 | few | . | TRBV10-3 | CAIAGRPMNTEAFF | TGTGCCATCGCGGGGCGGCCTATGAACACTGAAGCTTTCTTT
TRBJ2-3 | . | . | TRBV20-1 | CSARAGGATDTQYF | TGCAGTGCTAGAGCTGGGGGGGCCACAGATACGCAGTATTTT
TRBJ1-2 | few | TRBD1 | TRBV6-2/TRBV6-3 | CASRPTGGDYGYTF | TGTGCCAGCAGACCGACAGGGGGCGACTATGGCTACACCTTC
TRBJ2-7 | . | . | TRBV20-1 | CSADKDRSYELYF | TGCAGTGCGGACAAAGACAGATCCTACGAGCTGTACTTC
TRBJ2-1 | . | TRBD2 | TRBV28 | CASSLPGLAGSDEQFF | TGTGCCAGCAGTTTACCGGGACTAGCGGGGTCCGATGAGCAGTTCTTC
TRBJ2-1 | . | TRBD2 | TRBV19 | CASCGLAGGRYNEQFF | TGTGCCAGCTGTGGGCTAGCGGGAGGGCGATACAATGAGCAGTTCTTC
TRBJ2-1 | few | TRBD2 | TRBV7-8 | CASSLEGLGLNEQFF | TGTGCCAGCAGCTTAGAGGGACTAGGTCTCAATGAGCAGTTCTTC
TRBJ1-5 | . | . | TRBV7-2 | CASSLVAPTGQPQHF | TGTGCCAGCAGCTTAGTAGCCCCTACCGGTCAGCCCCAGCATTTT
TRBJ2-7 | . | . | TRBV6-5 | CASSSQGPPGEQYF | TGTGCCAGCAGTTCCCAGGGCCCACCTGGCGAGCAGTACTTC
TRBJ1-4 | . | . | TRBV28 | CASRVGRLNEKLFF | TGTGCCAGCAGGGTAGGACGGCTTAATGAAAAACTGTTTTTT
TRBJ2-5 | . | TRBD1 | TRBV7-2 | CASSQNQGASETQYF | TGTGCCAGCAGTCAAAATCAGGGGGCGTCAGAGACCCAGTACTTC
TRBJ1-2 | few | . | TRBV28 | CASSSPAAGYGYTF | TGTGCCAGCAGCTCCCCGGCCGCGGGCTATGGCTACACCTTC
TRBJ2-5 | few | TRBD1 | TRBV4-3 | CASSPGQAYQETQYF | TGCGCCAGCAGCCCGGGACAGGCGTACCAAGAGACCCAGTACTTC
TRBJ2-6 | . | . | TRBV6-1 | CASRPDSHSGANVLTF | TGTGCCAGCCGACCCGACAGCCACTCTGGGGCCAACGTCCTGACTTTC
TRBJ2-3 | . | . | TRBV19 | CASSIAGADTQYF | TGTGCCAGTAGTATAGCCGGGGCAGATACGCAGTATTTT
TRBJ2-2 | . | TRBD2 | TRBV19 | CASSIWASGNLGGELFF | TGTGCCAGTAGTATATGGGCTAGCGGGAACCTGGGCGGGGAGCTGTTTTTT
TRBJ1-1 | few | . | TRBV7-2 | CASSPPTGGEAFF | TGTGCCAGCAGCCCACCCACGGGAGGGGAAGCTTTCTTT
TRBJ2-5 | . | . | TRBV28 | CASSVGGSGAQETQYF | TGTGCCAGCAGTGTAGGGGGGAGCGGGGCCCAAGAGACCCAGTACTTC
TRBJ1-2 | few | . | TRBV7-9 | CASSKGGGDNYGYTF | TGTGCCAGCAGCAAGGGGGGCGGGGATAACTATGGCTACACCTTC
TRBJ1-5 | large | . | TRBV20-1 | CSASGGLSNQPQHF | TGCAGTGCTAGTGGGGGTCTTAGCAATCAGCCCCAGCATTTT
TRBJ1-1 | once | . | TRBV12-3/TRBV12-4 | CASSSPKPQGRDTEAFF | TGTGCCAGCAGTTCCCCAAAACCACAAGGACGGGACACTGAAGCTTTCTTT
TRBJ1-5 | . | . | TRBV28 | CASSLSGTPSNQPQHF | TGTGCCAGCAGTTTGTCCGGGACCCCGAGCAATCAGCCCCAGCATTTT
TRBJ1-5 | few | . | TRBV6-1 | CASSPRGSGNQPQHF | TGTGCCAGCAGTCCCCGGGGTTCTGGCAATCAGCCCCAGCATTTT
TRBJ1-5 | few | . | TRBV6-1 | CASSTQDQPQHF | TGTGCCAGCAGTACACAGGATCAGCCCCAGCATTTT
TRBJ2-2 | few | TRBD1 | TRBV7-2 | CASSRQGVSTGELFF | TGTGCCAGCAGCCGACAGGGGGTGAGCACCGGGGAGCTGTTTTTT
TRBJ1-5 | few | . | TRBV28 | CASSAGGGGPQPQHF | TGTGCCAGCAGCGCAGGTGGGGGGGGTCCTCAGCCCCAGCATTTT
TRBJ2-5 | . | TRBD2 | TRBV27 | CASSLRTSGRAGETQYF | TGTGCCAGCAGCCTCCGGACTAGCGGGAGGGCCGGTGAGACCCAGTACTTC
TRBJ2-1 | few | . | TRBV5-1 | CASSSYNEQFF | TGCGCCAGCAGCTCTTACAATGAGCAGTTCTTC
TRBJ2-5 | . | . | TRBV9 | CASSVARGVSAETQYF | TGTGCCAGCAGCGTAGCTAGGGGAGTTTCTGCGGAGACCCAGTACTTC
TRBJ2-1 | few | TRBD1 | TRBV29-1 | CSVPGQRDNEQFF | TGCAGCGTTCCGGGACAGAGAGACAATGAGCAGTTCTTC
TRBJ2-7 | . | . | TRBV28 | CASWSKGRGGYEQYF | TGTGCCAGCTGGTCGAAAGGACGGGGTGGGTACGAGCAGTACTTC
TRBJ1-4 | . | . | TRBV29-1 | CSIRAPEEKLFF | TGCAGCATCCGGGCCCCTGAGGAAAAACTGTTTTTT
TRBJ1-5 | . | . | TRBV6-2/TRBV6-3 | CASSYSFAGAPNQPQHF | TGTGCCAGCAGTTACTCGTTTGCGGGGGCCCCCAATCAGCCCCAGCATTTT
TRBJ1-3 | . | TRBD1 | TRBV15 | CATSLGGAGNTIYF | TGTGCCACCAGTCTAGGGGGCGCTGGAAACACCATATATTTT
TRBJ1-2 | . | TRBD1 | TRBV27 | CASRPTGWFYGYTF | TGTGCCAGCAGGCCGACAGGGTGGTTCTATGGCTACACCTTC
TRBJ2-2 | . | . | TRBV21-1 | CASSNVPTRGHCTGELFF | TGTGCCAGCAGCAATGTCCCGACCAGGGGGCATTGCACCGGGGAGCTGTTTTTT
TRBJ1-4 | . | . | TRBV28 | CASRSPGRGNEKLFF | TGTGCCAGCAGATCGCCGGGACGGGGAAATGAAAAACTGTTTTTT
TRBJ1-5 | few | TRBD1 | TRBV6-5 | CAGSYATGGQPQHF | TGTGCCGGCAGTTACGCAACAGGGGGTCAGCCCCAGCATTTT
TRBJ2-1 | . | TRBD2 | TRBV19 | CASGETSGRSRHNEQFF | TGTGCCAGTGGCGAGACTAGCGGGAGAAGTCGACACAATGAGCAGTTCTTC
TRBJ1-1 | . | . | TRBV20-1 | CSAREVSLNTEAFF | TGCAGTGCTAGAGAAGTGTCACTGAACACTGAAGCTTTCTTT
TRBJ1-5 | few | . | TRBV10-1 | CASSPRRPQHF | TGCGCCAGCAGCCCCAGGAGGCCCCAGCATTTT